This T cell receptor (beta chain) was sequenced for a study of cytomegalovirus exposure and HLA in healthy donors. Assay: immunoSEQ multiplex PCR; the TCRdb copy retains only in-frame clones and omits some. The profile shows 300,000 to 450,000 clones, 86% of them singletons. V gave up 0 bases and J gave up 9 bases, with 8 bases separating them. The CDR3 has 12 amino acids. The V gene's germline CDR1 is LNHNV and CDR2 YYDKDF (reference sequence). This clone was detected a few times. Its antigen is unknown. General study findings and limits: While the bulk of TCR sequences proved rare, some public TCRs turned up in many donors.

This clonotype was obtained from a woman under 30 in good health and CMV-seronegative. Source material: PBMCs. The chain employs TRBV15 and TRBJ1-1, with no clear D. The CDR3 DNA reads as TGTGCCACCAGCAGAGATGAGGAACAAGCTTTCTTT. Amino acid sequence: CATSRDEEQAFF.